This T cell receptor beta chain was found in a study of cytomegalovirus exposure and HLA in healthy donors. Study-level results: Several V segments, TRBV6-2 and TRBV6-3 among them, could not be told apart and were dropped.

Germline assignment: CDR1 SGHVS and CDR2 FNYEAQ. The CDR3 is 14 amino acids. The V gene lost 1 base and the J gene lost 1 base, with 4 bases spanning the gap. Details on this clone: Its antigen is as yet unknown.

This PCR relied on a set of 60 Vbeta primers and 13 Jbeta primers. Libraries were prepared by immunoSEQ multiplex PCR; TCRdb keeps only in-frame clonotypes and omits some of them. The top ten hold under 4% of the sample, which has roughly 100,000 clones, about 79% seen once. Sequencing was performed on PBMCs. This TCR came from a male donor in good health and CMV-seropositive. This chain uses TRBV7-6 with TRBJ2-2, with D unresolved. In DNA form, the CDR3 reads TGTGCCAGCAGCTTAGGAGGGAACACCGGGGAGCTGTTTTTT. It specifies CASSLGGNTGELFF.